The 17 T cell receptor beta chains listed next were all sequenced from one sample in a study of cytomegalovirus exposure and HLA in healthy donors (dated by TCRdb to about 2017). The protocol used for the library was the immunoSEQ multiplex PCR assay. For the multiplex PCR, a mixture combining 60 forward primers for TCR Vbeta segments and 13 reverse primers for TCR Jbeta segments was used. As stored in TCRdb, this immuneACCESS dataset retains in-frame rearrangements with V and J assigned. A fraction of the clones does not appear; measured against another copy, unresolved V genes explain less than half of the discrepancy, and the remainder lacks a known reason. Here the sample has about 130,000 clones; about 82% occur a single time. The ten largest clones add up to 4.5% to 5% of the sample. Sequencing used PBMCs. These receptors all stem from a young man in good health.

This chain links TRBV7-9 with TRBJ1-5; maybe TRBD1 (6 bases). The CDR3 loop spans 15 amino acids. With 5 bases removed from V and 0 bases from J, the gap between germline ends came to 11 bases. The V gene's germline CDR1 is SEHNR and CDR2 FQNEAQ (reference sequence). CDR3 DNA: TGTGCCAGCAGCCCCACAGGGTATAGCAATCAGCCCCAGCATTTT. Its protein product is CASSPTGYSNQPQHF.

For the CDR3, the DNA is TGTGCCAGTAGTATAGGGCTAGCGGAAGAGACCCAGTACTTC. Translating gives CASSIGLAEETQYF. V gene TRBV19 combines with J gene TRBJ2-5, with 7 bases fitting TRBD2. V shed 1 base, J shed 3 bases, and the junction held 2 bases outside the gene matches. This CDR3 has 14 amino acids. CDR1 is LNHDA, CDR2 SQIVND, per germline (reference sequence).

CDR3 bases: TGTGCCAGTAGGAAAAACCGGGACTTCTCCTACAATGAGCAGTTCTTC. The encoded protein is CASRKNRDFSYNEQFF. The V gene is TRBV19, the J gene TRBJ2-1; D is possibly TRBD2 (6 bases). The V gene lost 6 bases and the J gene lost 0 bases, with 15 bases spanning the gap. This CDR3 region has 16 residues. Germline loops: CDR1 LNHDA, CDR2 SQIVND (reference sequence).

The chain uses TRBV11-3 and TRBJ2-1, with D possibly being TRBD2 (5 bases). Trimming cost V 1 base and J 0 bases, with 10 bases left between them. There are 16 residues in the CDR3. Per the germline V gene, CDR1 is SGHNT and CDR2 is YENEEA. The CDR3 sequence: CASSLVGSLSYNEQFF. DNA for the CDR3: TGTGCCAGCAGCTTAGTGGGGAGCCTCTCCTACAATGAGCAGTTCTTC. The whole variable domain, remainder taken from reference TRBV11-3 and TRBJ2-1, is EAGVVQSPRYKIIEKKQPVAFWCNPISGHNTLYWYLQNLGQGPELLIRYENEEAVDDSQLPKDRFSAERLKGVDSTLKIQPAELGDSAVYLCASSLVGSLSYNEQFFGPGTRLTVL.

This clone was picked up a small number of times. This sequence joins TRBV11-2 and TRBJ1-1; D gene unclear. Trimming removed 6 bases at V and 1 base at J, with 9 bases between. Germline CDR1 SGHAT, CDR2 FQNNGV. The CDR3 runs to 13 residues. The CDR3 bases are TGTGCCAGCAGTCAAACACAGAACACTGAAGCTTTCTTT. Amino acid sequence: CASSQTQNTEAFF.

This clone was seen only a few times. The CDR3 DNA sequence: TGTGCCAGCAGTGACACAGGCCACTCCTACGAGCAGTACTTC. It translates to CASSDTGHSYEQYF. The chain employs TRBV6-1 and TRBJ2-7, with D perhaps matching TRBD1 (5 bases). CDR3 length: 14 amino acids. Trimming stripped 3 bases from V and 0 bases from J, with 9 bases between. The germline CDR1 and CDR2 sequences are MNHNS and SASEGT.

The chain is built from TRBV18 and TRBJ2-7, with 11 bases identical to TRBD1. The CDR3 totals 14 residues. Unmatched junction bases numbered 3, after V lost 4 bases and J lost 4 bases. Germline values: CDR1 KGHSH, CDR2 LQKENI. CDR3 sequence: CASSLDRGRYEQYF. The CDR3 DNA is TGTGCCAGCTCACTGGACAGGGGGCGATACGAGCAGTACTTC.

The chain couples TRBV15 to TRBJ2-7, with 9 bases identical to TRBD1. Germline V lookup: CDR1 LNHNV, CDR2 YYDKDF (reference sequence). Losses at the gene ends were 4 bases for V and 0 bases for J; bases not matched to a gene: 4. This CDR3 is 15 amino acids long. The CDR3 bases are TGTGCCACCAGCACACCGGGACAGGGCTCCTACGAGCAGTACTTC. It encodes CATSTPGQGSYEQYF.

V usage is TRBV9 and J usage is TRBJ2-1; 7 nucleotides line up with TRBD2. Germline V gene data show CDR1 as SGDLS and CDR2 as YYNGEE. This CDR3 has 17 amino acids. Trimming took 0 bases from V and 0 from J; bases not matched to a gene: 6. CDR3 nucleotides: TGTGCCAGCAGCGTAGCGGCTAGCGGTAGCTCCTACAATGAGCAGTTCTTC. Encoded protein: CASSVAASGSSYNEQFF.

The gene calls are TRBV7-2 and TRBJ2-3; a weak D match, TRBD1 (6 bases). Trimming cost V 3 bases and J 3 bases, with 16 bases left between them. The length of the CDR3 is 16 residues. Germline CDR1 is SGHTA and CDR2 is FQGNSA. The CDR3 bases are TGTGCCAGCAGCTTCAGGGGTGATAGTCCTACAGATACGCAGTATTTT. Translation: CASSFRGDSPTDTQYF.

V and J are TRBV5-6 and TRBJ2-1; D is possibly TRBD2 (5 bases). CDR3 length: 12 residues. Germline loops: CDR1 SGHDT, CDR2 YYEEEE. V shed 2 bases and J shed 15 bases, with 15 bases lying between them. For the CDR3, the DNA is TGTGCCAGCAGCTTTGGAGGATCCCTTCGGTTCTTC. This encodes CASSFGGSLRFF.

V gene TRBV5-4 combines with J gene TRBJ1-2, with 9 bases matching TRBD1. The CDR3 length is 17 residues. Germline V gives CDR1 SGHNT, CDR2 YYREEE (reference sequence). V was pared by 5 bases and J by 6 bases, with 17 bases of the junction left unmatched. Here the CDR3 reads CASRLSGTGQRLHGYTF. CDR3 sequence (DNA): TGTGCCAGCAGGCTGTCGGGGACAGGGCAAAGGCTTCATGGCTACACCTTC.

V is TRBV15 and J is TRBJ2-7, with D maybe TRBD2 (6 bases). Germline V gene sequence: CDR1 LNHNV, CDR2 YYDKDF (reference sequence). The CDR3 has 14 amino acids. The V end lost 3 bases, the J end lost 3 bases, and 12 bases lay between the germline ends. CDR3 sequence reads: CATSSGGTLYEQYF. DNA of the CDR3: TGTGCCACCAGCAGTGGGGGGACCCTCTACGAGCAGTACTTC.

This chain links TRBV6-1 with TRBJ1-5; 9 nucleotides match TRBD1. The CDR3 covers 14 residues. Germline V gene sequence: CDR1 MNHNS, CDR2 SASEGT. Trimming removed 8 bases from V and 1 base from J; junction bases left unmatched: 3. Written as DNA, the CDR3 is TGTGCCAGCCGCACAGGGGGCAGCAATCAGCCCCAGCATTTT. Amino acid sequence: CASRTGGSNQPQHF.

The chain couples TRBV7-9 to TRBJ2-1, with D hard to call. V was clipped by 6 bases and J by 6 bases, with 12 bases between them. Germline V gene lookup returns CDR1 SEHNR and CDR2 FQNEAQ (reference sequence). The CDR3 extends over 13 amino acids. CDR3 DNA: TGTGCCAGCAGGATGATGTCTAGCAATGAGCAGTTCTTC. Its protein is CASRMMSSNEQFF.

The chain employs TRBV2 and TRBJ2-3; no definite D call. Per the germline V gene, CDR1 is SNHLY and CDR2 is FYNNEI. The CDR3 is 12 amino acids. V gave up 8 bases and J gave up 2 bases, with 8 bases separating them. DNA for the CDR3: TGTGCCAGCGCCCAAGCCACAGATACGCAGTATTTT. This translates into CASAQATDTQYF.

This clone was counted only a few times. The chain carries TRBV7-2 and TRBJ1-2, with TRBD1 matching 9 bases. Germline CDR1 reads SGHTA; CDR2 reads FQGNSA. This CDR3 region has 15 residues. Trimming took 5 bases from V and 4 from J; bases not matched to a gene: 8. The CDR3 region has the DNA TGTGCCAGCAGCGGGCGGGGACAGGGTAGCTATGGCTACACCTTC. This gives the protein CASSGRGQGSYGYTF. The entire variable domain, with the rest obtained from reference TRBV7-2 and TRBJ1-2, is as follows: GAGVSQSPSNKVTEKGKDVELRCDPISGHTALYWYRQSLGQGLEFLIYFQGNSAPDKSGLPSDRFSAERTGGSVSTLTIQRTQQEDSAVYLCASSGRGQGSYGYTFGSGTRLTVV.